This TCR beta chain was recovered during a study of cytomegalovirus exposure and HLA in healthy donors. Study results and caveats: Sequencing probably produced one cluster of sequence variants that were highly shared.

Germline V gene data show CDR1 as SNHLY and CDR2 as FYNNEI. The CDR3 covers 15 residues. Trimming removed 6 bases from V and 4 bases from J; junction bases left unmatched: 2. Vbeta (60) and Jbeta (13) primers were used in the PCR. Repertoires were generated with immunoSEQ multiplex PCR, while TCRdb's copy carries only in-frame clones and drops some. This sample yields about 130,000 clones, of which around two thirds are seen a single time; roughly 4.5% belongs to the top ten. Concerning this clone: Its antigen remains unknown.

The receptor's source is a man aged 18-30 years in good health and CMV-seropositive. The V and J genes are TRBV2 and TRBJ2-5, with 16 bases identical to TRBD2. Specimen: PBMCs. CDR3 region: CASRGTSGGAETQYF. CDR3 nucleotide sequence: TGTGCCAGCAGAGGGACTAGCGGGGGGGCAGAGACCCAGTACTTC.